The 7 T cell receptor beta chains in this list originate from one sample, sequenced in a study of shared clonotypes between healthy human individuals. Profiled with immunoSEQ multiplex PCR; TCRdb holds only in-frame clones, not every one. The table shows about 680,000 clones, with approximately 73% occurring only once. The sequenced sample was memory CD4+ T cells sorted from blood. Subset indicated: CD45RA-negative fraction. Receptors originate from a woman aged 25 to 39 in good health.

The gene calls are TRBV27 and TRBJ1-4, with D hard to call. This CDR3 contains 19 residues. V lost 3 bases to trimming and J lost 6 bases, with 26 bases between them. CDR1 and CDR2 (germline): MNHEY, SMNVEV (reference sequence). The CDR3 reads CASSFSPRSFAPLDEKLFF. CDR3 DNA: TGTGCCAGCAGTTTTTCCCCACGCAGCTTCGCCCCCCTCGATGAAAAACTGTTTTTT. Complete variable domain (other parts from reference TRBV27 and TRBJ1-4): EAQVTQNPRYLITVTGKKLTVTCSQNMNHEYMSWYRQDPGLGLRQIYYSMNVEVTDKGDVPEGYKVSRKEKRNFPLILESPSPNQTSLYFCASSFSPRSFAPLDEKLFFGSGTQLSVL.

V and J are TRBV2 and TRBJ1-5; D may be TRBD1 (5 bases). From germline, CDR1 is SNHLY and CDR2 FYNNEI. V was cut by 1 base and J by 7 bases, with 11 bases left in between. The CDR3 has 14 residues. DNA for the CDR3: TGTGCCAGCAGTGAAGAGGGCCGGGGGCAGCCCCAGCATTTT. It yields the protein CASSEEGRGQPQHF.

This rearrangement joins TRBV27 to TRBJ1-4, with D possibly TRBD1 on 6 matching bases. V lost 6 bases, J lost 8 bases, and 13 bases lay in between. The CDR3 runs 13 residues. Germline CDR1 is MNHEY and CDR2 is SMNVEV (reference sequence). The CDR3 region has the DNA TGTGCCAGCAGGGCGACAGGAGGCGAAAAACTGTTTTTT. Translating it yields CASRATGGEKLFF. The entire variable domain, with the rest obtained from reference TRBV27 and TRBJ1-4, is as follows: EAQVTQNPRYLITVTGKKLTVTCSQNMNHEYMSWYRQDPGLGLRQIYYSMNVEVTDKGDVPEGYKVSRKEKRNFPLILESPSPNQTSLYFCASRATGGEKLFFGSGTQLSVL.

J is TRBJ2-2 and V is TRBV30, with 8 bases identical to TRBD1. Germline-derived CDR1 and CDR2 are GTSNPN and SVGIG (reference sequence). CDR3 size: 14 residues. Trimming removed 6 bases from V and 5 bases from J; junction bases left unmatched: 8. CDR3 protein: CACPRTGKTGELFF. CDR3 DNA: TGTGCCTGCCCGAGGACAGGGAAGACCGGGGAGCTGTTTTTT.

This clone was recorded a few times. The V call is TRBV5-8, the J call TRBJ2-5, with 12 bases lining up with TRBD2. CDR1 and CDR2 from the germline V gene are SGHTS and YDEGEE. V shed 4 bases and J 2 bases; nucleotides not matched to a gene: 6. CDR3 size: 16 residues. Written as DNA, the CDR3 is TGTGCCAGCAGCCGCGGGACTAGCGGGTTACAAGAGACCCAGTACTTC. It encodes CASSRGTSGLQETQYF. Drawing the rest from reference TRBV5-8 and TRBJ2-5, the complete variable domain is EAGVTQSPTHLIKTRGQQATLRCSPISGHTSVYWYQQALGLGLQFLLWYDEGEERNRGNFPPRFSGRQFPNYSSELNVNALELEDSALYLCASSRGTSGLQETQYFGPGTRLLVL.

This rearrangement joins TRBV7-3 to TRBJ2-2, with 8 bases that match TRBD2. CDR1 is SGHTA, CDR2 FQGTGA, per germline. This CDR3 comprises 14 residues. With 3 bases clipped from V and 6 bases from J, the junction kept 3 bases outside the gene matches. The CDR3 bases are TGTGCCAGCAGCTTTACTAGCGGAGCCGGGGAGCTGTTTTTT. Translation: CASSFTSGAGELFF.

V gene TRBV10-3 combines with J gene TRBJ2-6; tentatively, D is TRBD2 (5 bases). Germline assignment: CDR1 ENHRY and CDR2 SYGVKD. Trimming shortened V by 6 bases and J by 3 bases, and 9 bases separated the two germline ends. The CDR3 extends over 14 amino acids. CDR3 coding DNA: TGTGCCATCAGCGGGATGAATGGGGCCAACGTCCTGACTTTC. This translates into CAISGMNGANVLTF.